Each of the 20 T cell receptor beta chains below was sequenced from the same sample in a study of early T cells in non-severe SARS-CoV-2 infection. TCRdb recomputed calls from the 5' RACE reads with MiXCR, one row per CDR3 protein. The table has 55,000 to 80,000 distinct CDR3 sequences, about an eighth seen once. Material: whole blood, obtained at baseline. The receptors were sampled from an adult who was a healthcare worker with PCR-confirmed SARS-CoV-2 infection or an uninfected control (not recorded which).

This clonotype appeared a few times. CDR3 protein: CASSGRAGGPSLNEQFF. CDR3 coding DNA: TGTGCCAGCAGCGGCCGTGCGGGGGGGCCGAGCCTCAATGAGCAGTTCTTC. The chain links TRBV11-1 to TRBJ2-1; TRBD2 matches at 9 bases. Germline V gene lookup returns CDR1 SGHAT and CDR2 FQDESV (reference sequence). CDR3 length equals 17 residues. The V and J ends lost 5 bases and 6 bases, in that order; junction bases with no gene match: 14.

The CDR3 is CSARDGQRQFF. CDR3 nucleotides: TGCAGTGCTAGAGATGGCCAGCGTCAGTTCTTC. J is TRBJ2-1 and V is TRBV20-1; no clear D gene. The CDR3 has 11 residues. Germline V gene data show CDR1 as DFQATT and CDR2 as SNEGSKA (reference sequence). Trimming took 0 bases from V and 13 from J, leaving 10 bases between them.

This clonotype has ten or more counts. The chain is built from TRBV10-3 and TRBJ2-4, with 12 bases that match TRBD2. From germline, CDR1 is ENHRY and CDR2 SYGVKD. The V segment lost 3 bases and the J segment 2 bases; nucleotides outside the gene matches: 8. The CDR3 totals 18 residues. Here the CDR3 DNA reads TGTGCCATCAGTGACCCTAGCGGGGGGGCCGGAACCAAAAACATTCAGTACTTC. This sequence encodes CAISDPSGGAGTKNIQYF.

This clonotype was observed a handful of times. The CDR3 spells CASSLRADSSPLHF. CDR3 coding DNA: TGTGCCAGCAGCTTACGGGCCGACAGCTCACCCCTCCACTTT. The V call is TRBV13, the J call TRBJ1-6; tentative D call: TRBD1 (5 bases). V was trimmed by 2 bases and J by 10 bases, leaving 12 bases between them. Germline CDR1 and CDR2: PRHDT and FYEKMQ (reference sequence). The CDR3 loop spans 14 amino acids.

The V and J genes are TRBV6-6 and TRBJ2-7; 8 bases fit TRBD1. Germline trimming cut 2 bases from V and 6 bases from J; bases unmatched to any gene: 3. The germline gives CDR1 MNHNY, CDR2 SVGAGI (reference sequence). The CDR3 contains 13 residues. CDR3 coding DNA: TGTGCCAGCAGTTACAAACAGGGGGGCGAGCAGTACTTC. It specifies CASSYKQGGEQYF.

The CDR3 coding sequence is TGTGCCAGCAGCGTACTCGGGGGGGTTAATTCACCCCTCCACTTT. Its protein is CASSVLGGVNSPLHF. This chain joins TRBV9 and TRBJ1-6, with a possible D match to TRBD1 (5 bases). CDR1 and CDR2 (germline): SGDLS, YYNGEE. The CDR3 has 15 residues. Trimming took off 1 base at V and 6 bases at J, with 11 bases between the two ends.

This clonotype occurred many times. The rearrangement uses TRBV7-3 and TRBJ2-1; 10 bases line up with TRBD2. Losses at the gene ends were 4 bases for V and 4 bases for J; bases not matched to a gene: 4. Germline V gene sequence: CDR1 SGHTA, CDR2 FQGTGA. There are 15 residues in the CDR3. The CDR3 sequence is CASSSLAGVYNEQFF. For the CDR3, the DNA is TGTGCCAGCAGCTCGCTAGCGGGGGTGTACAATGAGCAGTTCTTC.

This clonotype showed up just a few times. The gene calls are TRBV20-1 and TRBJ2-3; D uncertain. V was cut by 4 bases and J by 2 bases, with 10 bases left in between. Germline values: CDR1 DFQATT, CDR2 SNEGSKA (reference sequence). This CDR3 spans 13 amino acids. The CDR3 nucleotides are TGCAGTGCTAAAAGTAGCATCACAGATACGCAGTATTTT. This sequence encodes CSAKSSITDTQYF.

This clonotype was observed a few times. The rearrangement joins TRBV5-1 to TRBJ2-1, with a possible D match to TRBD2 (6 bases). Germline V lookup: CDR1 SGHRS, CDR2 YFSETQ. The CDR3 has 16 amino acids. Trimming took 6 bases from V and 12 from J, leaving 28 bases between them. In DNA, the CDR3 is TGCGCCAGCACCCCGGGGACGCGGGACCAGACCCCCGTGCAGTTCTTC. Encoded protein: CASTPGTRDQTPVQFF.

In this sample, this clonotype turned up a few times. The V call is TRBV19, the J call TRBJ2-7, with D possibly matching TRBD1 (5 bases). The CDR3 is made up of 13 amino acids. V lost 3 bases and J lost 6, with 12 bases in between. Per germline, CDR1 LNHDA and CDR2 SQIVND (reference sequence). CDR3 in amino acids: CASSIAGFGEQYF. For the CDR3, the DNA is TGTGCCAGTAGTATCGCAGGGTTCGGCGAGCAGTACTTC. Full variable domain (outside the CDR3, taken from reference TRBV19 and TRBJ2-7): DGGITQSPKYLFRKEGQNVTLSCEQNLNHDAMYWYRQDPGQGLRLIYYSQIVNDFQKGDIAEGYSVSREKKESFPLTVTSAQKNPTAFYLCASSIAGFGEQYFGPGTRLTVT.

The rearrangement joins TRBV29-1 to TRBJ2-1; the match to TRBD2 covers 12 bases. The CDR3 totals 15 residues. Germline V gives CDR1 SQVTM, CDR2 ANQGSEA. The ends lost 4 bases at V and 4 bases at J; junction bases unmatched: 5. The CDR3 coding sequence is TGCAGCGTTGTAGGGACTAGCGGGCGATACAATGAGCAGTTCTTC. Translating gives CSVVGTSGRYNEQFF.

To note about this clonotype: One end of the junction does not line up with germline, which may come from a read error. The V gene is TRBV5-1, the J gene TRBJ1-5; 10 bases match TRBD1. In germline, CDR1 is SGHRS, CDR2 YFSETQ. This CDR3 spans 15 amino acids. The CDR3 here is CASSSGTGDNPPQHF. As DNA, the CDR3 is TGCGCCAGCAGCTCCGGGACAGGGGACAATCCGCCCCAGCATTTT.

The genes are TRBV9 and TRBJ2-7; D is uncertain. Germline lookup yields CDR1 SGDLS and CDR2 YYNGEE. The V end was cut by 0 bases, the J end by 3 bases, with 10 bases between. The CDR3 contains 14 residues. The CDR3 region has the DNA TGTGCCAGCAGCGTAGATCGGTCAAACTACGAGCAGTACTTC. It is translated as CASSVDRSNYEQYF.

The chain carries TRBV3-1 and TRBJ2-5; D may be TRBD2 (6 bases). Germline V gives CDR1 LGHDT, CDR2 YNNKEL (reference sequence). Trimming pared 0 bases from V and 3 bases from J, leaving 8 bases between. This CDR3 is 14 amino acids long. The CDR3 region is CASSQDRREETQYF. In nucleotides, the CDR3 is TGTGCCAGCAGCCAAGATAGGAGGGAAGAGACCCAGTACTTC.

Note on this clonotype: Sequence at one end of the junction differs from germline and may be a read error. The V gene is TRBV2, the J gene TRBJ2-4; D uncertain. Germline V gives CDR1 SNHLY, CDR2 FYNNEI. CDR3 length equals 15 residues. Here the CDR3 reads CTSSGLIIAKNIQYF. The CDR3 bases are TGTACCAGCAGTGGCCTAATAATAGCCAAAAACATTCAGTACTTC.

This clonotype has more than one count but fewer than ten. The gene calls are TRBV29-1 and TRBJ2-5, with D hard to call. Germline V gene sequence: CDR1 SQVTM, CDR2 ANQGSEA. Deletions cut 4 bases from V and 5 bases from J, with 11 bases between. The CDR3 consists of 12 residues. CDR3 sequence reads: CSVVSDRETQYF. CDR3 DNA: TGCAGCGTTGTCTCGGATAGGGAGACCCAGTACTTC.

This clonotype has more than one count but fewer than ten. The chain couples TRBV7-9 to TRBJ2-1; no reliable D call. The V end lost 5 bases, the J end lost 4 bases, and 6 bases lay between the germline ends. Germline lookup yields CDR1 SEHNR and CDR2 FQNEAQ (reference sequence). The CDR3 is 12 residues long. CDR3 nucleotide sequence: TGTGCCAGCAGCCGCAGATACAATGAGCAGTTCTTC. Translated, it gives CASSRRYNEQFF.

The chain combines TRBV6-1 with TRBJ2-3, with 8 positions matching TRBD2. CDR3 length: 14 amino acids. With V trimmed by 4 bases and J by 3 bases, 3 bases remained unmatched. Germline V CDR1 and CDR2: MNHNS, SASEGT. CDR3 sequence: CASSAGGPTDTQYF. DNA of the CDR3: TGTGCCAGCAGTGCGGGGGGGCCTACAGATACGCAGTATTTT.

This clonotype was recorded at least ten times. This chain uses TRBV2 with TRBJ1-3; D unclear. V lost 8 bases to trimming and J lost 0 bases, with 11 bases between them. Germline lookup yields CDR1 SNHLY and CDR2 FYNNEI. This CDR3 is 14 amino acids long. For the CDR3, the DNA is TGTGCCAGCCTAATTATTCGCTCTGGAAACACCATATATTTT. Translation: CASLIIRSGNTIYF.

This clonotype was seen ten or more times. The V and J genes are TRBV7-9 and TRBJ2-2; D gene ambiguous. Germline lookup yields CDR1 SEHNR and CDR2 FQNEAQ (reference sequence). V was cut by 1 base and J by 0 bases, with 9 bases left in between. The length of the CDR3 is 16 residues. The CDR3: CASSLVATPNTGELFF. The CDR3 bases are TGTGCCAGCAGCTTAGTCGCAACGCCGAACACCGGGGAGCTGTTTTTT. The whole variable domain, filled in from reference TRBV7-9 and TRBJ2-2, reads DTGVSQNPRHKITKRGQNVTFRCDPISEHNRLYWYRQTLGQGPEFLTYFQNEAQLEKSRLLSDRFSAERPKGSFSTLEIQRTEQGDSAMYLCASSLVATPNTGELFFGEGSRLTVL.